The clone carrying this T cell receptor beta chain occurred many times. The sample belongs to a study of human T cells and chemical hapten exposure. Study as a whole: Diphenylcyclopropenone, dosed weekly to the scalp, was given to patients throughout the approximately 25-week study.

TCRdb re-called the RACE reads with MiXCR, one entry per CDR3 protein. The repertoire has some 82,000 distinct CDR3 sequences, 6.6% of them found once; the top ten carry about 1.5%. Described time point: patch test 2, 6 weeks after DPC sensitization. Regarding treatment: therapeutic diphenylcyclopropenone sensitization with weekly scalp DPC. Trimming pared 2 bases from V and 4 bases from J, leaving 17 bases between. Germline lookup yields CDR1 SNHLY and CDR2 FYNNEI. This CDR3 is 16 amino acids long. The starting material was whole blood, obtained in connection with sensitization to the hapten diphenylcyclopropenone (DPC). The TCR was taken from a woman aged 25 to 39 with alopecia areata. Some clones in this sample may be carry-over from other donors' samples. The rearrangement joins TRBV2 to TRBJ1-1; tentative D call: TRBD1 (6 bases). The CDR3 DNA reads TGTGCCAGCAGTGAATCCCCCCCAGGGGATAGCACTGAAGCTTTCTTT. It translates to CASSESPPGDSTEAFF.